The T cell receptor beta chain under discussion was sequenced for a study of T cells in Graves' hyperthyroidism and ophthalmopathy (dated by TCRdb to the late 2010s). About the study as a whole: Peripheral blood samples were taken at the time of initial diagnosis, prior to any treatment. TCR Vbeta CDR3 sequencing of 120 to 150 peripheral blood samples (under 45 ophthalmopathy, 70 to 85 hyperthyroidism and about 17 progressor patients) is reported in the paper. After sampling, hyperthyroidism patients received methimazole starting at 30 mg daily, and ophthalmopathy patients received high-dose intravenous methylprednisolone. An independent validation cohort of 18 to 20 hyperthyroidism patients and about 15 patients who later progressed to ophthalmopathy tested prospective prediction of ophthalmopathy. TCR V-J signatures able to tell the groups apart were searched for in a discovery cohort of 100 or so patients, of whom fewer than 45 had Graves' ophthalmopathy and under 65 had stable Graves' hyperthyroidism. The study also compared thyroid tissue and blood T-cell repertoires from a handful of Graves' hyperthyroidism patients. The 100 discovery patients were randomly split 7:3 into training and test sets.

Of note for this clonotype: There is no known antigen for this receptor. No much larger clone is present one base from it, and per-base qualities are unavailable.

On the study overall, not on this receptor specifically: Blood samples also contained most of the expanded thyroid clonotypes (frequency above 0.001), which suggests that blood repertoires may reflect thyroid immune responses. Sample size was not statistically predetermined, and investigators were not blinded to group allocation. In validation, progression to ophthalmopathy was predicted by the model with 65% to 71% sensitivity and under 85% specificity, a median of roughly six months before onset. In cross-validation, a model built on a 13 V-J signature told ophthalmopathy apart from stable hyperthyroidism with just under 90% sensitivity and about 81% specificity, and in testing the same model reached 80%/75%.

Amplification of TCR beta CDR3 regions was carried out from RNA transcripts. The first round of RT-PCR for the TCR CDR3 was performed with the HTBI primer set and the Qiagen OneStep RT-PCR kit. A second multiplex PCR round built the libraries, followed by size selection and purification. Paired-end sequencing of the libraries was performed with 100 bp reads on an Illumina HiSeq2000. For the original study's pipeline: Raw data were processed with SOAPnuke, discarding reads with adapters, uncalled bases, mean Phred below 15, or no exact constant-primer or identifier match. COPE v1.2.5 was used to merge high-quality paired reads, and clonotypes were defined as unique nucleotide sequences. MiTCR v1.1 was used to align clonotypes to the IMGT TRBV, TRBD and TRBJ reference segments. The analysis was restricted to V-J combinations with a frequency above 0.0001, which together covered just over 99% of the repertoires. The TCS score was defined as F50 (clonal expansion) divided by E x V (chaos), with BLOSUM62-based TCRdist calculated between CDR3 peptides within each V-J. Welch's t-statistics and random forest reduced roughly 500 V-J features to roughly 13, which were used in a naive Bayes classifier (R e1071). The similarity between thyroid and blood repertoires was quantified using the Morisita-Horn index. TCRdb itself trimmed the public reads at Q25 with fastp, ran MiXCR and retained productive beta chains. Entries that share a CDR3 protein sequence are merged under the most common genes and DNA. TCRdb's processing, not the study's, gives the V and J calls here. Here the sample has 35,000 to 45,000 distinct CDR3 sequences; about 47% occur a single time. The top ten constitute roughly a sixth of the sample.

V is pruned by 7 bases and J by 5 bases, leaving 6 bases of the junction without a gene match. The germline V gene provides CDR1 SGHTA and CDR2 FQGNSA. Measured from the cysteine to the phenylalanine, the CDR3 is 14 residues long. The entry retains the CDR3 DNA only, 42 bases that are in frame from base 1. Ophthalmopathy patients had moderately to severely active disease, with a Clinical Activity Score of 3 or more, a NOSPECS grade of 4 or more, and a disease duration of less than 3 months. Any patient with an uncontrolled infection, another autoimmune disease, pregnancy or lactation was excluded. Diagnoses were based on clinical symptoms, serum thyroxine and TRAb, thyroid ultrasound and orbital computed tomography. Ficoll-Paque density gradient centrifugation was used to isolate PBMCs from 8.5 to 10 ml of fresh peripheral blood. Total RNA was extracted using Trizol reagent, and RNA quality was assessed on an Agilent 2100 Bioanalyzer.

The sequence links TRBV7-2 to TRBJ2-5, with 11 junctional bases fitting TRBD1. This TCR came from a man aged 35 to 55 with Graves' ophthalmopathy. Sequencing input: blood. The nucleotide sequence is TGTGCCAGCAACCCGAGGACAGGGGGCGAGACCCAGTACTTC. Its protein is CASNPRTGGETQYF.